This T cell receptor beta chain came from a study of blood T cell repertoires in COVID-19. Study-wide context: Acute and convalescent COVID-19 specimens originated in the United States, Italy and Spain. Sample material is recorded as cDNA or gDNA derived from T cells, B-cell-depleted T cells, or PBMCs.

V lost 4 bases and J lost 5; bases outside the gene matches: 2. This CDR3 region has 16 residues. Looked up from germline, CDR1 is SGHTA and CDR2 is FQGNSA. In the source study's methods: The authors estimated nucleated cell counts from reference gene primer amplification. Clones were read by immunoSEQ multiplex PCR, and TCRdb kept only the in-frame ones, dropping some. That table is the source of V, J and clone size, and D and trimming were worked out from the DNA. The table lists fewer than 350,000 clones, 70% to 90% of them singletons, with 1.6% in the top ten. The chain joins TRBV7-2 to TRBJ2-1; 16 bases line up with TRBD2. The sequence was collected from a woman between 25 and 40 years old with COVID-19, enrolled during active disease. Sequenced sample: peripheral blood. CDR3 loop: CASSWGLAGGDNEQFF. CDR3 DNA: TGTGCCAGCAGCTGGGGACTAGCGGGGGGGGACAATGAGCAGTTCTTC.